The rows below give T cell receptor beta chains drawn from one sample of a study of CD8+ T cells in alopecia areata. The assay was immunoSEQ multiplex PCR, and TCRdb's table has in-frame clones only and misses some. The sample lists 30,000 to 40,000 clones, around half occurring once. Sequencing was carried out using CD4+ Tregs sorted from blood. The source of these receptors is a human donor with alopecia areata. Both conserved end residues are part of each CDR3. Each record gives: CDR3 DNA, CDR3 protein, D gene, clone size, J gene, V gene. The D gene is left open where the match is weak. Part of the rows lack a size; the others show once, few, many or a class for expanded clones.

TGTGCCAGCAGGCACCCGACTGGCGGCTACACCTTC	CASRHPTGGYTF	-	-	TRBJ1-2	TRBV27
TGTGCCAGTACAGGGGCTGGGTCCTACGAGCAGTACTTC	CASTGAGSYEQYF	TRBD1	-	TRBJ2-7	TRBV27
TGTGCCAGCAGCCCCCGGGGTGAAAAACTGTTTTTT	CASSPRGEKLFF	-	-	TRBJ1-4	TRBV7-2
TGTGCCAGCAGCGTCGACGGACGAGGGGAAGCTTTCTTT	CASSVDGRGEAFF	-	-	TRBJ1-1	TRBV9
TGTGCCAGTAGTCCGGGACAGACAACTAATGAAAAACTGTTTTTT	CASSPGQTTNEKLFF	TRBD1	-	TRBJ1-4	TRBV19
TGTGCCAGCAGTGATCAGGGGGCCTCCAATCAGCCCCAGCATTTT	CASSDQGASNQPQHF	TRBD1	-	TRBJ1-5	TRBV2
TGCGCCAGCAGCCTCACTAGCGGGCGGGACAATGAGCAGTTCTTC	CASSLTSGRDNEQFF	TRBD2	-	TRBJ2-1	TRBV5-1
TGTGCCAGCAGCCTGGGACAGTACACAGATACGCAGTATTTT	CASSLGQYTDTQYF	TRBD1	few	TRBJ2-3	TRBV7-2
TGTGCCAGCAGCTACCCGGGAGGCGAGCAGTACTTC	CASSYPGGEQYF	TRBD2	-	TRBJ2-7	TRBV9
TGTGCGACTAGTCGGGGGTCGTCTTCGGTCTTC	CATSRGSSSVF	-	-	TRBJ2-1	TRBV28
TGCGCCAGCCGGGTTTCACCAGTTCAGCGACAGACCGGCTACACCTTC	CASRVSPVQRQTGYTF	-	-	TRBJ1-2	TRBV4-1
TGTGCCAGCAGCTTAGGTCCTGGGTTCAATCAGCCCCAGCATTTT	CASSLGPGFNQPQHF	-	-	TRBJ1-5	TRBV7-9
TGTGCCAGCAGCCCCGCTGAAAGTAACACCATATATTTT	CASSPAESNTIYF	-	-	TRBJ1-3	TRBV7-2
TGTGCCAGCTCACGGGCGGGAGGGCTCGAGCAGTACTTC	CASSRAGGLEQYF	TRBD2	-	TRBJ2-7	TRBV18
TGTGCCAGCAGCTTAGAAGGTGGGAACACTGAAGCTTTCTTT	CASSLEGGNTEAFF	-	-	TRBJ1-1	TRBV7-9